This entry lists 30 T cell receptor beta chains sequenced from one sample in a study of T cell responses to AZD1222 COVID-19 vaccine (dated by TCRdb to the early 2020s). The time point label corresponds to: baseline before first vaccination. The library was generated by the immunoSEQ multiplex PCR assay. In TCRdb, the immuneACCESS table is reduced to in-frame sequences with V and J assigned. These tables do not hold every clone; where another copy was compared, an unresolved V gene accounts for under half, and the others remain unexplained. Within this sample are about 78,000 clones, with around 90% of them counted one time only. Roughly 24% of the sample goes to the ten largest clones. The sequencing used peripheral blood, collected on day 0 of AZD1222 vaccination. The receptors stem from an adult in good health.

The CDR3 reads CASSLADYSGSSYNEQFF. DNA for the CDR3: TGTGCCAGCAGCTTAGCGGACTATAGCGGGAGCTCCTACAATGAGCAGTTCTTC. This sequence joins TRBV7-8 and TRBJ2-1; 9 nucleotides match TRBD2. The CDR3 runs to 18 residues. The ends lost 0 bases at V and 0 bases at J; junction bases unmatched: 6. Germline values: CDR1 SGHVS, CDR2 FQNEAQ. Full variable domain (remainder filled in from reference TRBV7-8 and TRBJ2-1): GAGVSQSPRYKVAKRGQDVALRCDPISGHVSLFWYQQALGQGPEFLTYFQNEAQLDKSGLPSDRFFAERPEGSVSTLKIQRTQQEDSAVYLCASSLADYSGSSYNEQFFGPGTRLTVL.

The CDR3: CASSDSAATTQYF. CDR3 nucleotides: TGTGCCAGCAGTGACTCGGCGGCGACCACCCAGTACTTC. The V gene is TRBV6-4, the J gene TRBJ2-5; D uncertain. Germline CDR1 and CDR2: MRHNA and SNTAGT. The CDR3 totals 13 residues. The V gene lost 0 bases and the J gene lost 8 bases, with 10 bases spanning the gap.

The V call is TRBV14, the J call TRBJ2-1, with 8 bases that match TRBD2. Germline V gene lookup returns CDR1 SGHDN and CDR2 FVKESK. V lost 6 bases to trimming and J lost 3 bases; unmatched junction nucleotides: 7. CDR3 length: 15 residues. CDR3 amino acids: CASSKPGLVYNEQFF. The CDR3 DNA reads TGTGCCAGCAGTAAGCCGGGACTAGTCTACAATGAGCAGTTCTTC.

The rearrangement uses TRBV9 and TRBJ1-2, with D perhaps matching TRBD1 (6 bases). The CDR3 is 12 residues long. The germline V gene has CDR1 SGDLS and CDR2 YYNGEE. V was shortened by 3 bases and J by 6 bases, with 9 bases between the two germline ends. The CDR3 nucleotides are TGTGCCAGCAGCGCACAGGGCAATGGCTACACCTTC. Amino acid sequence: CASSAQGNGYTF. The full variable domain, in which reference TRBV9 and TRBJ1-2 provide the parts outside the CDR3, is DSGVTQTPKHLITATGQRVTLRCSPRSGDLSVYWYQQSLDQGLQFLIQYYNGEERAKGNILERFSAQQFPDLHSELNLSSLELGDSALYFCASSAQGNGYTFGSGTRLTVV.

The chain recombines TRBV28 with TRBJ1-4, with D maybe TRBD1 (6 bases). The CDR3 spans 14 residues. The germline V gene encodes CDR1 MDHEN and CDR2 SYDVKM. Trimming removed 8 bases from V and 3 bases from J, with 13 bases in between. The CDR3 coding sequence is TGTGCCAGCGCCGTTGGGGGCCCTAATGAAAAACTGTTTTTT. It is translated as CASAVGGPNEKLFF.

The chain is built from TRBV7-9 and TRBJ1-6, with D perhaps TRBD1 (5 bases). CDR1 is SEHNR, CDR2 FQNEAQ, per germline (reference sequence). Trimming removed 5 bases from V and 8 bases from J, with 13 bases in between. This CDR3 contains 14 residues. CDR3 sequence reads: CASSARDGHSPLHF. The CDR3 DNA reads TGTGCCAGCAGCGCACGGGACGGCCATTCACCCCTCCACTTT.

V is TRBV5-1 and J is TRBJ2-1; tentative D call: TRBD2 (5 bases). Germline V lookup: CDR1 SGHRS, CDR2 YFSETQ. V was pared by 1 base and J by 6 bases, with 20 bases between. The CDR3 extends over 17 amino acids. The chain's CDR3 is CASSLRREGRSTNEQFF. The CDR3, as DNA: TGCGCCAGCAGCTTGCGCCGAGAGGGTCGTTCGACCAATGAGCAGTTCTTC.

The chain recombines TRBV28 with TRBJ1-2; D is unresolved. This CDR3 spans 14 amino acids. Germline CDR1 is MDHEN and CDR2 is SYDVKM. V was cut by 3 bases and J by 4 bases, with 12 bases left in between. The CDR3 coding sequence is TGTGCCAGCAGTTTTGGGTCAGGCGGCTATGGCTACACCTTC. Its translation is CASSFGSGGYGYTF.

This clone has only a few counts. This rearrangement joins TRBV12-3 or TRBV12-4 to TRBJ1-1; 7 positions match TRBD1. This CDR3 region has 13 residues. V was clipped by 7 bases and J by 9 bases; unmatched bases: 11. CDR3 region: CASNSRQGEKAFF. Written as DNA, the CDR3 is TGTGCCAGCAACTCCCGACAGGGAGAAAAAGCTTTCTTT.

The chain combines TRBV2 with TRBJ2-5, with D uncertain. The CDR3 loop spans 11 amino acids. The V end was cut by 8 bases, the J end by 4 bases, with 8 bases between. Germline V gene sequence: CDR1 SNHLY, CDR2 FYNNEI. CDR3 residues: CASGPRETQYF. CDR3 in DNA: TGTGCCAGCGGTCCCCGAGAGACCCAGTACTTC.

The chain uses TRBV6-5 and TRBJ2-1; D may match TRBD1 or TRBD2 (6 bases each). CDR3 length: 14 residues. Trimming left V 7 bases short and J 3 bases short, with 13 bases between. Germline CDR1 reads MNHEY; CDR2 reads SVGAGI. CDR3 protein: CASTGGRGYNEQFF. CDR3 bases: TGTGCCAGCACTGGGGGGCGGGGCTACAATGAGCAGTTCTTC.

The chain links TRBV9 to TRBJ1-3; 7 bases align to TRBD1. The CDR3 runs 20 residues. Trimming removed 3 bases from V and 3 bases from J; junction bases left unmatched: 21. Germline V gene sequence: CDR1 SGDLS, CDR2 YYNGEE. The CDR3 here is CASSATGTMGIDRDGNTIYF. The CDR3 DNA reads as TGTGCCAGCAGCGCAACCGGGACGATGGGAATCGACAGGGATGGAAACACCATATATTTT.

The gene calls are TRBV7-2 and TRBJ1-2; 7 nucleotides line up with TRBD1. There are 15 residues in the CDR3. V shed 7 bases, J shed 3 bases, and the junction held 11 bases outside the gene matches. CDR1 is SGHTA, CDR2 FQGNSA, per germline. The CDR3 loop is CASTPWDSEYYGYTF. In nucleotides, the CDR3 is TGTGCCAGCACGCCGTGGGACAGTGAATACTATGGCTACACCTTC.

The rearrangement joins TRBV5-5 to TRBJ2-6, with D hard to call. V lost 4 bases to trimming and J lost 1 base, with 12 bases between them. CDR3 length: 16 amino acids. The germline gives CDR1 SGHKS, CDR2 YYEKEE (reference sequence). CDR3 coding DNA: TGTGCCAGCAGCCCGTACAGCGAATCTGGGGCCAACGTCCTGACTTTC. This encodes CASSPYSESGANVLTF.

The chain joins TRBV27 to TRBJ2-3, with a possible D match to TRBD2 (6 bases). CDR3 length: 14 amino acids. V lost 7 bases, J lost 1 base, and 12 bases lay in between. The germline gives CDR1 MNHEY, CDR2 SMNVEV (reference sequence). CDR3 coding DNA: TGTGCCAGCAAGTCCGCTAGCGGCACAGATACGCAGTATTTT. Amino acid sequence: CASKSASGTDTQYF.

This rearrangement joins TRBV9 to TRBJ2-6; D is tentatively TRBD1 or TRBD2 (6 bases each). Per germline, CDR1 SGDLS and CDR2 YYNGEE. The CDR3 totals 17 residues. V lost 5 bases to trimming and J lost 2 bases, with 17 bases between them. CDR3 sequence: CASRNRASEPGANVLTF. The DNA of the CDR3 is TGTGCCAGCAGGAACAGGGCTAGCGAACCTGGGGCCAACGTCCTGACTTTC.

V and J are TRBV6-5 and TRBJ1-4; 7 bases map to TRBD1. Per germline, CDR1 MNHEY and CDR2 SVGAGI. J lost 5 bases, V lost 7 bases, and 7 bases had no gene match. The CDR3 has 14 amino acids. The CDR3 here is CASTRDRYNEKLFF. CDR3 bases: TGTGCCAGCACCCGGGACAGATACAATGAAAAACTGTTTTTT.

The chain recombines TRBV29-1 with TRBJ2-5; 9 nucleotides match TRBD1. The CDR3 totals 18 residues. V trimming: 6 bases; J trimming: 4 bases; junction bases outside the gene matches: 21. Looked up from germline, CDR1 is SQVTM and CDR2 is ANQGSEA. CDR3 amino acids: CSVFGRITGQGMIETQYF. The CDR3 nucleotides read TGCAGCGTCTTTGGGCGGATTACGGGACAGGGAATGATAGAGACCCAGTACTTC.

This rearrangement joins TRBV19 to TRBJ1-2, with D perhaps matching TRBD1 (6 bases). Germline V gene data show CDR1 as LNHDA and CDR2 as SQIVND (reference sequence). CDR3 size: 15 residues. V was clipped by 1 base and J by 4 bases, with 13 bases between them. CDR3 in DNA: TGTGCCAGTAGTATAGTCGGGCAGGGGAGCTATGGCTACACCTTC. Its translation is CASSIVGQGSYGYTF.

The chain has TRBV3-1 (or the pseudogene TRBV3-2) and TRBJ2-1, with D possibly called TRBD1 or TRBD2 (5 bases each). V was shortened by 1 base and J by 8 bases, with 21 bases between the two germline ends. The CDR3 runs to 17 residues. CDR1 and CDR2 from the germline V gene are LGHDT and YNNKEL (reference sequence). CDR3 sequence (DNA): TGTGCCAGCAGCCAAGTTATTGGCGGGCAAGAGGGGTATGAGCAGTTCTTC. The encoded protein is CASSQVIGGQEGYEQFF.

This sequence joins TRBV6-5 and TRBJ1-6; possible D gene TRBD1, 5 bases. Germline values: CDR1 MNHEY, CDR2 SVGAGI. The CDR3 contains 12 residues. Trimming cost V 11 bases and J 7 bases, with 12 bases left between them. In nucleotides, the CDR3 is TGTGCCCCCGGGACTGAGAATTCACCCCTCCACTTT. Translated: CAPGTENSPLHF.

This clone was seen a few times. CDR3 nucleotide sequence: TGTGCCAGCACCGTATCTAGTGGGGCTAACTATGGCTACACCTTC. Translation gives CASTVSSGANYGYTF. The rearrangement links TRBV6-5 to TRBJ1-2; no reliable D call. Per the germline V gene, CDR1 is MNHEY and CDR2 is SVGAGI. V was trimmed by 7 bases and J by 0 bases, leaving 15 bases between them. The CDR3 consists of 15 residues.

The chain joins TRBV5-1 to TRBJ2-4, with D uncertain. Germline assignment: CDR1 SGHRS and CDR2 YFSETQ. Trimming took 3 bases from V and 9 from J, leaving 13 bases between them. This CDR3 spans 13 amino acids. The CDR3 loop reads CASSSLPRGIQYF. For the CDR3, the DNA is TGCGCCAGCAGCTCCCTCCCACGCGGCATTCAGTACTTC.

CDR3 DNA sequence: TGTGCCAGTAAGGCAGGAACTGTGCATTTT. Protein sequence: CASKAGTVHF. This rearrangement joins TRBV19 to TRBJ1-5; the D is unclear. The V end lost 7 bases, the J end lost 15 bases, and 13 bases lay between the germline ends. The CDR3 is 10 residues long. CDR1 is LNHDA, CDR2 SQIVND, per germline (reference sequence). Combining the CDR3 with reference TRBV19 and TRBJ1-5 gives the whole variable domain DGGITQSPKYLFRKEGQNVTLSCEQNLNHDAMYWYRQDPGQGLRLIYYSQIVNDFQKGDIAEGYSVSREKKESFPLTVTSAQKNPTAFYLCASKAGTVHFGDGTRLSIL.

CDR3 protein: CASSPRDRILNGYTF. The CDR3 DNA sequence: TGCGCCAGCAGCCCGCGGGACAGGATATTAAATGGCTACACCTTC. The chain is built from TRBV4-1 and TRBJ1-2; 8 bases align to TRBD1. The CDR3 extends over 15 amino acids. V lost 4 bases, J lost 6 bases, and 10 bases stayed unmatched. The germline CDR1 and CDR2 sequences are MGHRA and YSYEKL.

In nucleotides, the CDR3 is TGTGCCAGCTCACCCCGGGACTCTGGGGACACGGGATCCAATGAGCAGTTCTTC. Protein: CASSPRDSGDTGSNEQFF. The J gene is TRBJ2-1, the V gene TRBV18; D may be TRBD1 or TRBD2 (6 bases each). CDR1 KGHSH and CDR2 LQKENI come from the germline V gene. CDR3 length: 18 residues. The germline V and J ends were trimmed by 3 bases and 6 bases, with 24 bases remaining between them.

The chain joins TRBV4-1 to TRBJ1-5; D remains unclear. The CDR3 length is 13 residues. CDR1 and CDR2 from the germline V gene are MGHRA and YSYEKL. V was pared by 5 bases and J by 8 bases, with 13 bases between. The CDR3 sequence is CASSTNINEPQHF. The CDR3 DNA follows: TGCGCCAGCAGCACTAACATTAATGAGCCCCAGCATTTT.

The chain links TRBV18 to TRBJ2-1; D perhaps matches TRBD2 (6 bases). The CDR3 is made up of 15 amino acids. The V gene lost 6 bases and the J gene lost 9 bases, with 21 bases spanning the gap. Germline V CDR1 and CDR2: KGHSH, LQKENI. The CDR3 here is CASSSGSEGAGEQFF. The CDR3 coding sequence is TGTGCCAGCTCGTCCGGGTCTGAGGGAGCGGGTGAGCAGTTCTTC.

There are a few counts of this clone. The chain couples TRBV4-3 to TRBJ2-5; TRBD1 matches at 8 bases. Per the germline V gene, CDR1 is LGHNA and CDR2 is YSLEER. V lost 0 bases, J lost 5 bases, and 8 bases stayed unmatched. The CDR3 is 16 amino acids. Here the CDR3 reads CASSQDGQGADETQYF. The CDR3 bases are TGCGCCAGCAGCCAAGATGGGCAGGGGGCTGACGAGACCCAGTACTTC.

The rearrangement joins TRBV21-1 to TRBJ1-2. TRBV21-1 is annotated as a pseudogene. This CDR3 has 12 amino acids. CDR3: CASGRELNGYTF. The CDR3 coding sequence is TGTGCCAGCGGACGCGAGTTAAATGGCTACACCTTC.